These T cell receptor beta chains were read from a single sample in a study of early T cells in non-severe SARS-CoV-2 infection. TCRdb used MiXCR to reprocess the 5' RACE reads, holding one entry per CDR3 protein. The table lists approximately 70,000 distinct CDR3 sequences, around an eighth of them singletons. The sequenced sample was whole blood, obtained at baseline. Source of these receptors: an adult who was a healthcare worker with PCR-confirmed SARS-CoV-2 infection or an uninfected control (not recorded which). Both conserved end residues are part of each CDR3. D genes are given only for firm matches. Size tells how often a clone was seen (once, few, many) or the class of an expanded clone, and some rows leave it out.

size	V	D	J	CDR3	DNA
few	TRBV6-6	-	TRBJ1-6	CASRRGDYSPLHF	TGTGCCAGCCGCAGGGGAGACTATTCACCCCTCCACTTT
-	TRBV4-1	TRBD2	TRBJ2-5	CASSQASGGTQETQYF	TGCGCCAGCAGCCAAGCTAGCGGGGGGACCCAAGAGACCCAGTACTTC
-	TRBV10-3	-	TRBJ1-1	CAITVGRMNTEAFF	TGTGCCATCACTGTCGGCCGTATGAACACTGAAGCTTTCTTT
-	TRBV11-2	-	TRBJ2-3	CASSSDPSTDTQYF	TGTGCCAGCAGCTCGGACCCTAGCACAGATACGCAGTATTTT
many	TRBV7-8	TRBD1	TRBJ2-2	CASSSDRDSGELFF	TGTGCCAGCAGCTCGGACAGGGATAGCGGGGAGCTGTTTTTT
few	TRBV7-2	-	TRBJ2-2	CASSLKGPINTGELFF	TGTGCCAGCAGCTTAAAGGGGCCTATTAACACCGGGGAGCTGTTTTTT
few	TRBV12-3/TRBV12-4	-	TRBJ1-5	CASSLTSLDQPQHF	TGTGCCAGCAGTTTAACCAGCTTAGATCAGCCCCAGCATTTT
-	TRBV6-1	-	TRBJ2-2	CASSEATSNTGELFF	TGTGCCAGCAGTGAGGCGACATCGAACACCGGGGAGCTGTTTTTT
few	TRBV7-6	TRBD1	TRBJ2-2	CASSLARDRVGELFF	TGTGCCAGCAGCTTAGCCCGGGACAGGGTTGGGGAGCTGTTTTTT
-	TRBV24-1	-	TRBJ2-5	CATGPRQGTQYF	TGTGCCACAGGCCCAAGGCAGGGAACCCAGTACTTC
-	TRBV7-2	-	TRBJ2-3	CASSLVADTQYF	TGTGCCAGCAGCTTAGTAGCAGATACGCAGTATTTT
many	TRBV11-2	-	TRBJ1-2	CASSLDYEGNYGYTF	TGTGCCAGCAGCTTAGATTACGAGGGAAACTATGGCTACACCTTC
few	TRBV20-1	-	TRBJ1-1	CSAWDGLAMNTEAFF	TGCAGTGCCTGGGATGGGTTAGCAATGAACACTGAAGCTTTCTTT
few	TRBV5-1	-	TRBJ1-5	CASLAWTRFMGPQHF	TGCGCCAGCCTAGCGTGGACCAGGTTTATGGGACCCCAGCATTTT
many	TRBV2	-	TRBJ2-5	CASSIVPRETQYF	TGTGCCAGCAGTATAGTGCCCCGGGAGACCCAGTACTTC
-	TRBV5-4	TRBD2	TRBJ2-1	CASRSGTSGNNEQFF	TGTGCCAGCAGGTCCGGGACTAGCGGTAACAATGAGCAGTTCTTC
-	TRBV28	TRBD1	TRBJ1-2	CASSTATGANGYTF	TGTGCCAGCAGTACCGCCACAGGGGCGAATGGCTACACCTTC
few	TRBV7-2	-	TRBJ2-3	CASSSTLATSDTQYF	TGTGCCAGCAGCTCCACCCTAGCGACGAGCGATACGCAGTATTTT
many	TRBV20-1	-	TRBJ1-2	CSARKGRANYGYTF	TGCAGTGCTAGAAAGGGCCGAGCTAACTATGGCTACACCTTC
-	TRBV28	TRBD2	TRBJ2-3	CASSFASGGGADTQYF	TGTGCCAGCAGTTTTGCTAGCGGGGGGGGCGCGGATACGCAGTATTTT
-	TRBV10-2	-	TRBJ2-3	CASTGGEDTQYF	TGCGCCAGCACGGGGGGCGAAGATACGCAGTATTTT
many	TRBV27	TRBD1	TRBJ1-2	CASSSQGQGLYTF	TGTGCCAGCAGTTCCCAGGGACAGGGCCTCTACACCTTC
-	TRBV23-1	-	TRBJ2-5	CASSQSRSWEWRGETQYF	TGCGCCAGCAGTCAATCGAGATCGTGGGAATGGCGGGGAGAGACCCAGTACTTC
-	TRBV12-3/TRBV12-4	-	TRBJ2-2	CASSFFQGNTGELFF	TGTGCCAGCAGTTTCTTCCAGGGGAACACCGGGGAGCTGTTTTTT
few	TRBV4-1	-	TRBJ2-7	CASSHQTGYYEQYF	TGCGCCAGCAGCCACCAGACGGGCTACTACGAGCAGTACTTC
few	TRBV7-2	TRBD1	TRBJ2-5	CASSSRTGAQETQYF	TGTGCCAGCAGCTCCAGGACAGGGGCTCAAGAGACCCAGTACTTC
many	TRBV11-2	-	TRBJ1-1	CASSLAGDTEAFF	TGTGCCAGCAGCTTAGCAGGGGACACTGAAGCTTTCTTT
few	TRBV7-2	-	TRBJ2-6	CASSLGLGSGANVLTF	TGTGCCAGCAGCTTAGGATTGGGGTCGGGGGCCAACGTCCTGACTTTC
many	TRBV5-4	TRBD1	TRBJ2-7	CASSFRQGSYEQYF	TGTGCCAGCAGCTTTCGACAGGGCTCCTACGAGCAGTACTTC
few	TRBV10-3	-	TRBJ2-6	CAIRPGVSSGANVLTF	TGTGCCATCAGACCAGGGGTTTCCTCTGGGGCCAACGTCCTGACTTTC
-	TRBV5-1	TRBD1	TRBJ1-4	CASSYQTGFEKLFF	TGCGCCAGCAGCTACCAGACAGGGTTTGAAAAACTGTTTTTT
few	TRBV2	-	TRBJ2-3	CASSFQGAQYF	TGTGCCAGCAGTTTTCAGGGTGCGCAGTATTTT
many	TRBV4-2	-	TRBJ2-5	CASSPGRGWGAFQETQYF	TGTGCCAGCAGCCCGGGGAGGGGTTGGGGGGCGTTCCAAGAGACCCAGTACTTC
many	TRBV3-1	-	TRBJ1-6	CASSPMGPRSYNSPLHF	TGTGCCAGCAGCCCGATGGGGCCAAGGTCCTATAATTCACCCCTCCACTTT
few	TRBV5-1	-	TRBJ2-7	CASSLYGPGEQYF	TGCGCCAGCAGCTTGTACGGGCCAGGGGAGCAGTACTTC
-	TRBV5-4	-	TRBJ1-6	CASSLDRNNSPLHF	TGTGCCAGCAGCTTGGACAGAAATAATTCACCCCTCCACTTT
few	TRBV4-3	TRBD2	TRBJ2-7	CASSRDLAGGPIEQYF	TGCGCCAGCAGCCGGGACCTAGCGGGGGGGCCCATCGAGCAGTACTTC
once	TRBV3-1	TRBD2	TRBJ2-1	CASSQDWRGANSYNEQFF	TGTGCCAGCAGCCAAGATTGGCGGGGGGCAAATTCCTACAATGAGCAGTTCTTC
-	TRBV7-2	-	TRBJ2-1	CASSLVLSGEQFF	TGTGCCAGCAGCTTAGTATTATCAGGTGAGCAGTTCTTC
-	TRBV6-5	TRBD1	TRBJ1-3	CASSPLTGVGGNTIYF	TGTGCCAGCAGTCCACTGACAGGGGTCGGTGGAAACACCATATATTTT
many	TRBV28	-	TRBJ2-3	CASKVGYFSTTDTQYF	TGTGCCAGCAAGGTTGGGTACTTCAGCACCACAGATACGCAGTATTTT
-	TRBV5-8	-	TRBJ1-1	CASSLRQHNTEAFF	TGTGCCAGCAGCCTCAGACAGCATAACACTGAAGCTTTCTTT
many	TRBV7-3	TRBD1	TRBJ1-1	CASSLDRGMTEAFF	TGTGCCAGCAGCCTTGACAGGGGGATGACTGAAGCTTTCTTT
few	TRBV29-1	-	TRBJ1-2	CSVEENKRSYGYTF	TGCAGCGTTGAGGAAAACAAACGCAGCTATGGCTACACCTTC
-	TRBV28	TRBD2	TRBJ2-3	CASSFASGGPQDTQYF	TGTGCCAGCAGTTTTGCAAGCGGGGGGCCCCAAGATACGCAGTATTTT
-	TRBV7-9	-	TRBJ2-7	CASSLEVGRAGEQYF	TGTGCCAGCAGCTTAGAGGTGGGACGGGCGGGCGAGCAGTACTTC
few	TRBV12-3/TRBV12-4	TRBD1	TRBJ2-7	CASTPERGQGLYGSYEQYF	TGTGCCAGCACTCCTGAGAGGGGGCAGGGCTTGTATGGGTCCTACGAGCAGTACTTC
few	TRBV20-1	-	TRBJ1-2	CSARDPQGTGYGYTF	TGCAGTGCTAGAGATCCCCAGGGAACGGGCTATGGCTACACCTTC
-	TRBV10-2	-	TRBJ2-1	CASTDSRSSYNEQFF	TGCGCCAGCACCGATTCGAGAAGCTCCTACAATGAGCAGTTCTTC
-	TRBV20-1	-	TRBJ2-7	CSARVPAGGQGRREQYF	TGCAGTGCTAGAGTCCCGGCGGGGGGACAGGGCCGTAGAGAGCAGTACTTC
few	TRBV28	-	TRBJ2-3	CASSTGGGTDTQYF	TGTGCCAGCAGTACCGGTGGGGGCACAGATACGCAGTATTTT
many	TRBV6-2/TRBV6-3	TRBD1	TRBJ1-1	CASRPTGGNTEAFF	TGTGCCAGCAGGCCCACAGGGGGCAACACTGAAGCTTTCTTT
few	TRBV4-1	-	TRBJ1-1	CASSGDGLNTEAFF	TGCGCCAGCAGTGGGGACGGATTGAACACTGAAGCTTTCTTT
-	TRBV11-2	-	TRBJ1-3	CASSPPFSANTIYF	TGTGCCAGCAGCCCCCCTTTCTCGGCAAACACCATATATTTT
few	TRBV11-3	-	TRBJ2-1	CASSSEGRHNEQFF	TGTGCCAGCAGCTCGGAGGGCCGCCACAATGAGCAGTTCTTC
few	TRBV5-1	TRBD1	TRBJ1-2	CASSLANKGRDRVFGYTF	TGCGCCAGCAGCTTGGCCAACAAAGGCCGGGACAGGGTATTCGGCTACACCTTC
-	TRBV20-1	-	TRBJ2-7	CSARMGGAHEQYF	TGCAGTGCTAGGATGGGTGGGGCCCACGAGCAGTACTTC
few	TRBV28	-	TRBJ2-7	CASSLDYHFSEQYF	TGTGCCAGCAGTTTGGACTACCACTTTTCCGAGCAGTACTTC